This T cell receptor (beta chain) was identified during a study of T cells in Graves' hyperthyroidism and ophthalmopathy. Study-wide findings and caveats: Blood samples included most of the expanded thyroid clonotypes exceeding 0.001.

This clonotype was observed a few times. What it binds is unknown. V was clipped by 1 base and J by 3 bases, with 8 bases between them. This CDR3 has 14 residues. CDR1 is SGHTA and CDR2 is FQGNSA in the germline V gene. Authors of the study amplified TCR beta CDR3 regions from RNA transcripts. The HTBI set primed first-round TCR CDR3 RT-PCR. MiXCR was run by TCRdb on the multiplex PCR reads, yielding one entry per CDR3 protein. This table has 150,000 or so distinct CDR3 sequences, over 20% appearing once. Patients between 18 and 65 years old had hyperthyroidism, newly diagnosed and lasting under 2 months. Every diagnosis used clinical symptoms, serum thyroxine and TRAb, thyroid ultrasound and orbital computed tomography.

Sequenced: blood. This receptor was identified in a woman between 50 and 59 years old with Graves' hyperthyroidism that later progressed to Graves' ophthalmopathy. The V and J genes are TRBV7-2 and TRBJ2-3; no definite D call. The CDR3 region has the DNA TGTGCCAGCAGCTTAGTGGGCAGGACAGATACGCAGTATTTT. Amino acid sequence: CASSLVGRTDTQYF.